This is a list of T cell receptor beta chains from one sample in a study of T cell responses to AZD1222 COVID-19 vaccine. TCRdb's table, derived via immunoSEQ multiplex PCR, lists solely in-frame clones and lacks some. The sample has 120,000 to 150,000 clones, around 88% seen once. The specimen was peripheral blood, collected on day 0 of AZD1222 vaccination. The receptors here all came from an adult in good health. The CDR3 runs from the conserved cysteine through the conserved F or W. The order of the fields is J gene, V gene, CDR3 length, clone size, CDR3 protein. Rows give clone size only sometimes, using once, few, many, or a class for an expanded clone.

TRBJ2-7	TRBV7-9	12	.	CASSQVASEQYF
TRBJ2-5	TRBV5-1	14	.	CASSSGQMEETQYF
TRBJ1-2	TRBV27	14	.	CASSLSWSSLRYTF
TRBJ2-2	TRBV9	16	.	CASSGMRLAAAGELFF
TRBJ2-2	TRBV9	16	.	CASSVRQGSNTGELFF
TRBJ1-4	TRBV19	15	.	CASKDGAETNEKLFF
TRBJ2-5	TRBV7-2	13	.	CASIRTRGETQYF
TRBJ1-2	TRBV28	12	.	CASSLQGYGYTF
TRBJ2-2	TRBV2	15	.	CASSRLAGNTGELFF
TRBJ2-7	TRBV7-2	13	.	CASSLGRSYEQYF
TRBJ1-3	TRBV5-6	16	.	CASSSPWTSSGNTIYF
TRBJ1-5	TRBV28	14	.	CASSWGVENQPQHF
TRBJ2-1	TRBV5-1	12	few	CASSLVQGWQFF
TRBJ1-1	TRBV6-5	16	.	CASSYPGQRGNTEAFF
TRBJ1-1	TRBV12-3/TRBV12-4	13	.	CASSSGTVPEAFF
TRBJ1-2	TRBV6-5	13	.	CASRNGDNYGYTF
TRBJ1-2	TRBV2	11	.	CAIAAVYGYTF
TRBJ1-5	TRBV6-6	13	.	CASTTDRDQPQHF
TRBJ1-5	TRBV30	17	once	CAWSQPGGSYSNQPQHF
TRBJ2-2	TRBV4-2	20	.	CASSQEPLAGRLANTGELFF
TRBJ2-3	TRBV7-9	19	.	CASSSLVGTGGGSTDTQYF
TRBJ1-2	TRBV6-5	14	few	CASSYSGPQHGYTF
TRBJ1-3	TRBV6-6	16	.	CASASGQGFSGNTIYF
TRBJ2-7	TRBV10-3	11	.	CAISERQEQYF
TRBJ1-2	TRBV27	18	.	CASSFSLRQDRDNYGYTF
TRBJ2-1	TRBV18	18	.	CASSPPGATRGSYNEQFF
TRBJ1-3	TRBV18	15	.	CASSPLDQYGNTIYF
TRBJ2-5	TRBV11-2	16	.	CASSSTWTSTKETQYF
TRBJ1-2	TRBV6-5	14	.	CASSSGSENYGYTF
TRBJ2-5	TRBV2	14	.	CASRGTSGRETQYF
TRBJ1-6	TRBV28	17	once	CASSLRGGLFYNSPLHF
TRBJ1-2	TRBV5-1	15	once	CASSFGTGSLYGYTF
TRBJ1-5	TRBV15	12	.	CATSRPRQPQHF
TRBJ2-2	TRBV5-1	13	.	CASSLDGTWELFF
TRBJ2-5	TRBV7-2	15	.	CASSLSSLIRETQYF
TRBJ2-5	TRBV5-1	16	.	CASSPSGGLVRETQYF
TRBJ1-3	TRBV18	15	.	CASSPPGQGGNTIYF
TRBJ2-6	TRBV4-1	15	.	CASSQGGSGANVLTF
TRBJ2-1	TRBV28	14	few	CASSLWAVNNEQFF
TRBJ1-1	TRBV9	18	.	CASSGRQGKGEENTEAFF
TRBJ2-5	TRBV5-8	15	.	CASSSRVGGGETQYF
TRBJ1-2	TRBV3-1/TRBV3-2	16	.	CASSPGQGREKRGYTF
TRBJ2-7	TRBV12-2	16	.	CASRDTGTADSYEQYF
TRBJ1-5	TRBV19	15	.	CASSQDRGGNQPQHF
TRBJ1-3	TRBV6-6	13	.	CASSLGAENTIYF
TRBJ1-6	TRBV7-8	16	.	CASSGGLGGGNSPLHF
TRBJ2-3	TRBV10-3	12	.	CAISGRADTQYF
TRBJ1-2	TRBV6-5	15	once	CASSYKGQIRSGYTF
TRBJ2-7	TRBV28	13	.	CASSLGSINEQYF
TRBJ2-2	TRBV18	14	.	CASSPGPLTGELFF
TRBJ1-5	TRBV2	16	once	CASSAGQGRLTQPQHF
TRBJ1-6	TRBV3-1/TRBV3-2	15	.	CASRLYGRINSPLHF
TRBJ2-2	TRBV9	14	.	CASSAGGVIGELFF
TRBJ1-2	TRBV5-1	16	once	CASSLADRADNYGYTF
TRBJ1-3	TRBV3-1/TRBV3-2	15	.	CASSQDLVSGNTIYF